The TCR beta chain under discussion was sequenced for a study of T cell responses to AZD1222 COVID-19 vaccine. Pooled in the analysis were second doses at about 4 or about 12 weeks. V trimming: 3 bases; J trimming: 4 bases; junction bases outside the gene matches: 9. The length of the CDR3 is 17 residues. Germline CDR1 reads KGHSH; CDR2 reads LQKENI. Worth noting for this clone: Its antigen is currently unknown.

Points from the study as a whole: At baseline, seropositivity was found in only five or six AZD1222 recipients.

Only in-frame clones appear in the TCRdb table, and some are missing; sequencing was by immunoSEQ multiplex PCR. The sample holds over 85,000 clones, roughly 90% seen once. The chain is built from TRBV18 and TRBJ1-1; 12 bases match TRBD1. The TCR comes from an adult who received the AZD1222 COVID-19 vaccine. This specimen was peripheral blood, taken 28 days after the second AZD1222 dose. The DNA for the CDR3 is TGTGCCAGCTCACCCCCCGGGACAGGGGGCTATAGCACTGAAGCTTTCTTT. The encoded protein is CASSPPGTGGYSTEAFF.